This TCR beta chain was captured in a study of T cells in localized non-small cell lung cancer. Study-wide findings and caveats: Adjacent uninvolved lung had the highest clonality, suggesting focused antigen responses. Adjacent lung held a median about 57 of the top 100 tumor clones.

This clone came up a few times. Its target is unknown. Looked up from germline, CDR1 is SGHNT and CDR2 is YENEEA. Trimming cost V 5 bases and J 6 bases, with 17 bases left between them. This CDR3 has 15 residues. The repertoire was sequenced with immunoSEQ multiplex PCR; TCRdb's copy has only in-frame clones and lacks some. The data hold fewer than 1,000 clones, with 36% observed a single time. This specimen consisted of lung tumor tissue, obtained before any cancer treatment. The sequence derives from a man aged 40 to 70 with stage I lung adenocarcinoma. This chain joins TRBV11-3 and TRBJ2-1; tentatively, D is TRBD1 (5 bases). In DNA form, the CDR3 reads TGTGCCAGCAGCCCCGGACAATCTCTTTCCAATGAGCAGTTCTTC. Amino acids: CASSPGQSLSNEQFF.